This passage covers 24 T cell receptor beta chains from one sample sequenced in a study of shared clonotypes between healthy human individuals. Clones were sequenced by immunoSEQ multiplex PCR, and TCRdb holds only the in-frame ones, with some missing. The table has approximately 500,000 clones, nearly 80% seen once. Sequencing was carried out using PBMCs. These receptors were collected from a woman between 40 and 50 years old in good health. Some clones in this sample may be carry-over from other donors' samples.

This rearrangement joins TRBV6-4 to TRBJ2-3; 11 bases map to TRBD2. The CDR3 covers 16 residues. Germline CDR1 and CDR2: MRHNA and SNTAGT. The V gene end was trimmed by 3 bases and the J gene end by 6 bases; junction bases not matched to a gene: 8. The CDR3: CASSDGIAGGRDTQYF. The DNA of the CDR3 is TGTGCCAGCAGTGATGGTATAGCGGGAGGGCGTGATACGCAGTATTTT.

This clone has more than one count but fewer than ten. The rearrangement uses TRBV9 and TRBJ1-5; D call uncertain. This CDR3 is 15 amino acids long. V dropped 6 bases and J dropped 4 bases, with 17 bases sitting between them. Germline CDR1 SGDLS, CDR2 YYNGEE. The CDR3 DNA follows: TGTGCCAGCAATAAATTCGGGCAGCCTAATCAGCCCCAGCATTTT. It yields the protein CASNKFGQPNQPQHF.

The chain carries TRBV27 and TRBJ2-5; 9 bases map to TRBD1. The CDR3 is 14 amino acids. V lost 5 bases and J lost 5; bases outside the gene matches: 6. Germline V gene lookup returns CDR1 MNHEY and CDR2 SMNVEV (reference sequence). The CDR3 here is CASSQNRGRETQYF. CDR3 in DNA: TGTGCCAGCAGTCAGAACAGGGGGCGTGAGACCCAGTACTTC.

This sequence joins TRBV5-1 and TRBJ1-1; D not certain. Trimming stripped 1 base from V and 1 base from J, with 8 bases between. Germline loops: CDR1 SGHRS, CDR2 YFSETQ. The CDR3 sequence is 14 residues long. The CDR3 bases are TGCGCCAGCAGCTTGTTCGGAGAGAACACTGAAGCTTTCTTT. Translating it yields CASSLFGENTEAFF.

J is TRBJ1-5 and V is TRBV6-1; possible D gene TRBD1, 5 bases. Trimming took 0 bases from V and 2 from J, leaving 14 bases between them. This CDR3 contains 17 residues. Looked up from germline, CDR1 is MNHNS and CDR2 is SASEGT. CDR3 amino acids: CASSEAPFLGGNQPQHF. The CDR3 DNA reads TGTGCCAGCAGTGAAGCCCCTTTTTTAGGGGGCAATCAGCCCCAGCATTTT.

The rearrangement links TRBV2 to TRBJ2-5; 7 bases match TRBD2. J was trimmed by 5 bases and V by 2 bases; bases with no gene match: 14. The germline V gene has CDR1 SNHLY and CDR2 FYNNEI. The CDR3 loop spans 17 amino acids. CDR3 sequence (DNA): TGTGCCAGCAGTGAAATCCTAGCGGACCCCACCGGGGAGACCCAGTACTTC. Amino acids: CASSEILADPTGETQYF.

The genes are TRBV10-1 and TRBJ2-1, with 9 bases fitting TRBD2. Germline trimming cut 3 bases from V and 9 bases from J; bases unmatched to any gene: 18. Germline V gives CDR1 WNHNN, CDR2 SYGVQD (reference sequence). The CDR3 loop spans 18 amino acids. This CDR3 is CASSENIEVAGEGGEQFF. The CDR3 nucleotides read TGCGCCAGCAGTGAAAATATCGAGGTAGCGGGAGAGGGTGGTGAGCAGTTCTTC.

The CDR3: CASSIRTQISTSNQPQHF. CDR3 DNA sequence: TGTGCCAGTAGTATCCGTACTCAGATATCTACTAGCAATCAGCCCCAGCATTTT. The V gene is TRBV19, the J gene TRBJ1-5; no clear D gene. The V and J ends lost 3 bases and 0 bases respectively, with 18 bases between them. The length of the CDR3 is 18 residues. The germline V gene encodes CDR1 LNHDA and CDR2 SQIVND (reference sequence).

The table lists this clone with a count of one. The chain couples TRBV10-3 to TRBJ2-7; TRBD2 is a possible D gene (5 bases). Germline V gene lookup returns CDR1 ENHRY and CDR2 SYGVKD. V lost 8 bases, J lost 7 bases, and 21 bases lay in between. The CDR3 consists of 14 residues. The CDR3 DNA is TGTGCCATCCGTTTCGACCGACCTCCGGGAGAGCAGTACTTC. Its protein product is CAIRFDRPPGEQYF.

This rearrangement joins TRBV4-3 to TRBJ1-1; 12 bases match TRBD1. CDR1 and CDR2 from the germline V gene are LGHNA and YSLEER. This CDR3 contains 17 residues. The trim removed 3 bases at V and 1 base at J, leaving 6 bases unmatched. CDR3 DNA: TGCGCCAGCAGCCAGGGACAGGGGGCTCTTGGGAACACTGAAGCTTTCTTT. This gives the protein CASSQGQGALGNTEAFF.

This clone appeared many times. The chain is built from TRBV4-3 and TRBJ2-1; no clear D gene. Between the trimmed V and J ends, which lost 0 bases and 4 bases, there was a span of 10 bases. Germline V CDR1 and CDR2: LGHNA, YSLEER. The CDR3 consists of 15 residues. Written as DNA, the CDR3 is TGCGCCAGCAGCCAAGACGGTGCAGTGTACAATGAGCAGTTCTTC. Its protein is CASSQDGAVYNEQFF.

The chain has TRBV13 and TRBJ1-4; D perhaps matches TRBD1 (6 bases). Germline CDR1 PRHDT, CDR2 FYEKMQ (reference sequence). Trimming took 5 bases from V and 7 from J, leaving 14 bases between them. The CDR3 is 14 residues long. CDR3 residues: CASSTIRGSEKLFF. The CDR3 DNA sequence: TGTGCCAGCAGCACGATAAGGGGGAGTGAAAAACTGTTTTTT.

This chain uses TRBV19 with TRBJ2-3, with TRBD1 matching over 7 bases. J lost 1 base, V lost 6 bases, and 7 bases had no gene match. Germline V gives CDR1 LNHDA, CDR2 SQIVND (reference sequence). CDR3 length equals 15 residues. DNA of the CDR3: TGTGCCAGTAGAACAGGGGCCGGAGGCACAGATACGCAGTATTTT. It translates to CASRTGAGGTDTQYF. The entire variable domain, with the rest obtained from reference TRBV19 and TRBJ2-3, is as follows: DGGITQSPKYLFRKEGQNVTLSCEQNLNHDAMYWYRQDPGQGLRLIYYSQIVNDFQKGDIAEGYSVSREKKESFPLTVTSAQKNPTAFYLCASRTGAGGTDTQYFGPGTRLTVL.

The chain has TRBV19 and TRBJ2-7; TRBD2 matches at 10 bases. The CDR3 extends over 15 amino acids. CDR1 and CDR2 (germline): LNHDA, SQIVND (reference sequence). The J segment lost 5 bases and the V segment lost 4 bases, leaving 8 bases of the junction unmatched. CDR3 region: CASSTLAGEGNEQYF. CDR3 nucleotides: TGTGCCAGTAGTACGCTAGCGGGAGAAGGAAACGAGCAGTACTTC.

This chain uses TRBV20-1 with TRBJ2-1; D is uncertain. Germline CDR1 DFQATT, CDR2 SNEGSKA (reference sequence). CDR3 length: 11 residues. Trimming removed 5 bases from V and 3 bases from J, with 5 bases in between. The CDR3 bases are TGCAGTGCTCTTGACTACAATGAGCAGTTCTTC. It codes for CSALDYNEQFF.

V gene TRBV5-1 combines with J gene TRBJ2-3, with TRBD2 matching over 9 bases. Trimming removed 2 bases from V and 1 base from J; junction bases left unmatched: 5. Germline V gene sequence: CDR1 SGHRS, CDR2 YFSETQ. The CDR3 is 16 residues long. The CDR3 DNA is TGCGCCAGCAGCTTCACTAGCGGGTTGGGCACAGATACGCAGTATTTT. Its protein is CASSFTSGLGTDTQYF.

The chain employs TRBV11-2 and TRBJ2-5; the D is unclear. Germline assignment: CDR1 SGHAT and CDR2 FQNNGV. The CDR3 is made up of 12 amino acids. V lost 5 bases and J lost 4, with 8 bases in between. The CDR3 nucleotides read TGTGCCAGCAGCCGACTTAGAGAGACCCAGTACTTC. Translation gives CASSRLRETQYF. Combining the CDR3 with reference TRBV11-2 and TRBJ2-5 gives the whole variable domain EAGVAQSPRYKIIEKRQSVAFWCNPISGHATLYWYQQILGQGPKLLIQFQNNGVVDDSQLPKDRFSAERLKGVDSTLKIQPAKLEDSAVYLCASSRLRETQYFGPGTRLLVL.

The DNA for the CDR3 is TGTGCCATCAGTGAGTCGTCTCGTCGCGGGAGATTCCCCTACGAGCAGTACTTC. The encoded protein is CAISESSRRGRFPYEQYF. The genes are TRBV10-3 and TRBJ2-7; 7 nucleotides line up with TRBD2. Per germline, CDR1 ENHRY and CDR2 SYGVKD. CDR3 length: 18 residues. Germline trimming cut 0 bases from V and 2 bases from J; bases unmatched to any gene: 13.

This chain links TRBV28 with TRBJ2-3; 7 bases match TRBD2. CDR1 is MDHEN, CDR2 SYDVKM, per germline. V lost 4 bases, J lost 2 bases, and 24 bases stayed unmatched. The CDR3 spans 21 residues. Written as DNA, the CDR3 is TGTGCCAGCAGTTCCCCTCTGATTAGCGGGTCCTCCGACGAGCTCACAGATACGCAGTATTTT. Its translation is CASSSPLISGSSDELTDTQYF. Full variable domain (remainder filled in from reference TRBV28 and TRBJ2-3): DVKVTQSSRYLVKRTGEKVFLECVQDMDHENMFWYRQDPGLGLRLIYFSYDVKMKEKGDIPEGYSVSREKKERFSLILESASTNQTSMYLCASSSPLISGSSDELTDTQYFGPGTRLTVL.

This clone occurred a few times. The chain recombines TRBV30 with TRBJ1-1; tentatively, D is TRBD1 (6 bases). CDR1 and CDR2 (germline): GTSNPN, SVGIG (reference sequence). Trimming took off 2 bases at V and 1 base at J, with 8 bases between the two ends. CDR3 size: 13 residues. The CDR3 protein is CAWSKDRNTEAFF. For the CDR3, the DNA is TGTGCCTGGAGTAAGGACAGGAACACTGAAGCTTTCTTT.

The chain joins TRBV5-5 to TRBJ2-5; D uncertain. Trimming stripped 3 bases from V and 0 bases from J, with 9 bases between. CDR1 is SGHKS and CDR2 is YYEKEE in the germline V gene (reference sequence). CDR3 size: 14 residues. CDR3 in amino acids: CASSSPGHQETQYF. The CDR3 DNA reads TGTGCCAGCAGCTCCCCGGGCCACCAAGAGACCCAGTACTTC. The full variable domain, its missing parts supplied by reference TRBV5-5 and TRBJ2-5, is DAGVTQSPTHLIKTRGQQVTLRCSPISGHKSVSWYQQVLGQGPQFIFQYYEKEERGRGNFPDRFSARQFPNYSSELNVNALLLGDSALYLCASSSPGHQETQYFGPGTRLLVL.

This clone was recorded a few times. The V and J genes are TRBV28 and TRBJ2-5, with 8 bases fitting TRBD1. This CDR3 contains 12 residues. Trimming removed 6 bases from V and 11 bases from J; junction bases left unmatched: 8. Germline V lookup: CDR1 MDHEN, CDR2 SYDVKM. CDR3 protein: CASRQPTGEQYF. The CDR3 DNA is TGTGCCAGCAGACAGCCGACAGGGGAGCAGTACTTC.

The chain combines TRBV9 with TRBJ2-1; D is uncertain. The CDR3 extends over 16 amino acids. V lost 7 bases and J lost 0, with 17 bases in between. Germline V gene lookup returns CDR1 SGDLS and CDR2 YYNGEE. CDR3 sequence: CASSRSGGSSYNEQFF. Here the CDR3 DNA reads TGTGCCAGCTCCCGTAGTGGCGGTAGCTCCTACAATGAGCAGTTCTTC.

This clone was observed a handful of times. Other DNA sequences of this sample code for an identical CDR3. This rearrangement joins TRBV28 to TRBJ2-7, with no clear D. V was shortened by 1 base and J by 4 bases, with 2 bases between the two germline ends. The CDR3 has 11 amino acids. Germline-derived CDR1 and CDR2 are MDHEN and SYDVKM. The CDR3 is CASSLFYEQYF. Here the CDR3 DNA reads TGTGCCAGCAGTTTATTTTACGAGCAGTACTTC.